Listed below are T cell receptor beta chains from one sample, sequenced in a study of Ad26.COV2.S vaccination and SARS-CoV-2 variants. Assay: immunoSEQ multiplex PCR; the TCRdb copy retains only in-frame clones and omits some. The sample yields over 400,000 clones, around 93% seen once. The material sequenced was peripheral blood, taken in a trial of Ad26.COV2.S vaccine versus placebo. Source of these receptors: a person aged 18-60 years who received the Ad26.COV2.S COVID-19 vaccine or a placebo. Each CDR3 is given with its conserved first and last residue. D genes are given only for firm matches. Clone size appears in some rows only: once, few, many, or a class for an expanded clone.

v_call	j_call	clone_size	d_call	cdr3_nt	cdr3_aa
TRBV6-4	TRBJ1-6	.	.	TGTGCCAGCACTGAGGGACGTCCCTTT	CASTEGRPF
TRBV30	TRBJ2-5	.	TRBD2	TGTGCCTGGAGTAACCTAGCGGGGGGAGAGACCCAGTACTTC	CAWSNLAGGETQYF
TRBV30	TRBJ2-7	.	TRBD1	TGTGCCTGGAGTGGGGGGACAGGAGGACCTTACGAGCAGTACTTC	CAWSGGTGGPYEQYF
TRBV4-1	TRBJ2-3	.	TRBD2	TGCGCCAGCAGCCAGTCCAGCGGGGGGGCTACAGATACGCAGTATTTT	CASSQSSGGATDTQYF
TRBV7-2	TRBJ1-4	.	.	TGTGCCAGCAGCTTAGGGTTAAATGAAAAACTGTTTTTT	CASSLGLNEKLFF
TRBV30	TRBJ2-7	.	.	TGTGCCTGGAGTCGGCAGAACTACGAGCAGTACTTC	CAWSRQNYEQYF
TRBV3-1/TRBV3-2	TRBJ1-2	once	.	TGTGCCAGCAGCCCGCGGGAGGACTATGGCTACACCTTC	CASSPREDYGYTF
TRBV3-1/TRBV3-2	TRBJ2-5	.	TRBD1	TGTGCCAGCAGCCCACCGGGACAGGCAATGGGCCAGTACTTC	CASSPPGQAMGQYF
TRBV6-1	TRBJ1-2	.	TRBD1	TGTGCCAGCAGTGCCGGCACCTTTACACCGGACAGGGGAGAACATGGCTACACCTTC	CASSAGTFTPDRGEHGYTF
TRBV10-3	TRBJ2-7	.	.	TGTGCCATCAGTGAGTCGGCTTCCTACCGCTACGAGCAGTACTTC	CAISESASYRYEQYF
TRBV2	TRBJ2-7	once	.	TGTGCCAGCAGTCGGGATCTGGGCGGAACCTACGAGCAGTACTTC	CASSRDLGGTYEQYF
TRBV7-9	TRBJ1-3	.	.	TGTGCCAGCAGCTTAGCGCTTCTAAACACCATATATTTT	CASSLALLNTIYF
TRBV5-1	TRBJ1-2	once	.	TGCGCCAGCAGTCGGGTGGACAGCTTCTATAACTATGGCTACACCTTC	CASSRVDSFYNYGYTF
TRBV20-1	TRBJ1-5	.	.	TGCAGTGCTAGTAACAGGGATCTGCAGCCCCAGCATTTT	CSASNRDLQPQHF
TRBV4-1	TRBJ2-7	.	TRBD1	TGCGCCAGCAGCCAACCGATACAGGGGTACGAGCAGTACTTC	CASSQPIQGYEQYF